The entry below gives a single TCR beta chain sequence along with its context. The antigen is undetermined. This entry comes from a study of chemoradiotherapy in HPV16-positive cancers. The overall study: A couple of HPV16-positive patients' cells yielded candidate HPV-specific clones and common motifs.

Findings and limits, study-wide: Only two HPV16-positive patients supplied the functional HPV-specificity definition.

Generated by immunoSEQ multiplex PCR, the TCRdb table keeps only in-frame clones and is missing some. The sample records 12,000 or so clones, 86% being singletons. Source: blood, taken from a patient who underwent chemoradiotherapy. The sequence was collected from a human donor with HPV-associated anogenital cancer.

CDR3 sequence (DNA): TGTGCCGGAGGCTTCAATCAGCCCCAGCATTTT. Encoded protein: CAGGFNQPQHF. This chain uses TRBV6-1 with TRBJ1-5; no definite D call. Germline V gene sequence: CDR1 MNHNS, CDR2 SASEGT. Trimming pared 11 bases from V and 3 bases from J, leaving 8 bases between. The CDR3 has 11 residues.